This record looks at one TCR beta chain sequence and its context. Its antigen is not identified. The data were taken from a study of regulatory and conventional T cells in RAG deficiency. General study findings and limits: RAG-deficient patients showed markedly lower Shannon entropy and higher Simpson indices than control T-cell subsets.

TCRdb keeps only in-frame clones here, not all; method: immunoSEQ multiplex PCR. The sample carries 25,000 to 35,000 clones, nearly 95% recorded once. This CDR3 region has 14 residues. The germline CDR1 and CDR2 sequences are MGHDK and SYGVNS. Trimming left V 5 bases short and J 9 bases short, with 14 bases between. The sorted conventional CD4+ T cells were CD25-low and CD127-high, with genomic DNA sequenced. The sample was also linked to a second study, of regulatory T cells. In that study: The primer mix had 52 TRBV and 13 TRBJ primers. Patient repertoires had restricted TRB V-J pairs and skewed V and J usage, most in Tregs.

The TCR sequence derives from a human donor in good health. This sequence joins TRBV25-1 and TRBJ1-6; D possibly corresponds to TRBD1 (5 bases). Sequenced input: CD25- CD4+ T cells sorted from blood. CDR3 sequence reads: CASSKVTGGSPLHF. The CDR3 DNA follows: TGTGCCAGCAGTAAAGTCACCGGGGGTTCACCCCTCCACTTT.